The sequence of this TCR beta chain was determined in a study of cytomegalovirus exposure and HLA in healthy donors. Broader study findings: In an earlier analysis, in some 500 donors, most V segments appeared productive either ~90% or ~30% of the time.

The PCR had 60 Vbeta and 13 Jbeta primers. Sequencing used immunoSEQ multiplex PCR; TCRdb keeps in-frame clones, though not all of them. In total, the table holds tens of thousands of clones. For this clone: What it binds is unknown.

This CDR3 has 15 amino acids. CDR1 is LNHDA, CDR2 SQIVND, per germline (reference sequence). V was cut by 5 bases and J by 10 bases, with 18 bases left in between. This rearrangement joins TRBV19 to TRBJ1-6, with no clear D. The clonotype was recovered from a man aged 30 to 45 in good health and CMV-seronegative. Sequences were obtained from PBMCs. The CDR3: CASSPTLGSHSPLHF. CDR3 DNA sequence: TGTGCCAGTAGTCCAACCCTGGGGAGTCACTCACCCCTCCACTTT.